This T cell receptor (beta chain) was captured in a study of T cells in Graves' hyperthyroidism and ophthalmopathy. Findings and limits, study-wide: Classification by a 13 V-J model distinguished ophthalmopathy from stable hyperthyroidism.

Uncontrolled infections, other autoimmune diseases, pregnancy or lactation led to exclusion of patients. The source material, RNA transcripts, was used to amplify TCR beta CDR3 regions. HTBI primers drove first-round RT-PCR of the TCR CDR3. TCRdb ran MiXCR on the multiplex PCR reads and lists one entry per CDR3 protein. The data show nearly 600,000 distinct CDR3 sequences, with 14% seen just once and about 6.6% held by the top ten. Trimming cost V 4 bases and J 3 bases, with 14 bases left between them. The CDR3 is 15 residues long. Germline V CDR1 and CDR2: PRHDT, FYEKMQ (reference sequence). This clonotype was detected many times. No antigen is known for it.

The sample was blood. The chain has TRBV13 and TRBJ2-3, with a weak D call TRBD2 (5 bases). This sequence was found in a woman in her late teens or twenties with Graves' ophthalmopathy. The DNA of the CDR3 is TGTGCCAGCAGCTCGGGATTGAGTGGGACAGATACGCAGTATTTT. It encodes CASSSGLSGTDTQYF.